The rows below give T cell receptor beta chains drawn from one sample of a study of PD-1 blockade in classical Hodgkin lymphoma. TCRdb's table, derived via immunoSEQ multiplex PCR, lists solely in-frame clones and lacks some. The sample has tens of thousands of clones, over 75% seen once. The source was peripheral blood mononuclear cells (PBMCs), collected before the fourth cycle of nivolumab. The receptors shown here come from a human donor with classical Hodgkin lymphoma. Both conserved end residues are part of each CDR3. D genes are given only for firm matches. Some rows mark clone size as missing; the rest say once, few, many or name a class of expanded clone.

D gene	V gene	clone size	J gene	CDR3 DNA	CDR3 protein
TRBD1	TRBV18	.	TRBJ2-2	TGTGCCAGCTCACCACCGGGACAGGGGGTCACCGGGGAGCTGTTTTTT	CASSPPGQGVTGELFF
.	TRBV6-5	once	TRBJ1-4	TGTGCCAGCAGTTACGAGGGACGGGTTAATGAAAAACTGTTTTTT	CASSYEGRVNEKLFF
TRBD2	TRBV6-4	few	TRBJ2-3	TGTGCCAGCAGCAGAGCGGGGGGGAGCACAGATACGCAGTATTTT	CASSRAGGSTDTQYF
.	TRBV5-6	.	TRBJ2-7	TGTGCCAGCAGCTTGGTACAGGGTCTGAAATCCTACGAGCAGTACTTC	CASSLVQGLKSYEQYF
TRBD1	TRBV6-6	.	TRBJ2-2	TGTGCCAGCAGTGGCCGGGACAGGGGGCTTGACGGGGAGCTGTTTTTT	CASSGRDRGLDGELFF
TRBD2	TRBV19	.	TRBJ2-7	TGTGCCAGTAGTGGGACTAGCGGGCCCTACGAGCAGTACTTC	CASSGTSGPYEQYF
.	TRBV29-1	.	TRBJ1-4	TGCAGCGTTGGAGGGACCCCTAATGAAAAACTGTTTTTT	CSVGGTPNEKLFF
TRBD1	TRBV2	.	TRBJ1-6	TGTGCCAGCAGCGACAGGGATCGAGGTCCCTATAATTCACCCCTCCACTTT	CASSDRDRGPYNSPLHF
.	TRBV18	.	TRBJ1-1	TGTGCCAGCCACCGAGCCCAGGACACTGAAGCTTTCTTT	CASHRAQDTEAFF
TRBD1	TRBV20-1	.	TRBJ1-1	TGCAGTGCTGCCTACAGGGGTCGAGCTTTCTTT	CSAAYRGRAFF
.	TRBV21-1	.	TRBJ2-3	TGTGCCAGCAGCCCGACAGGGGCCAGCACAGATACGCAGTATTTT	CASSPTGASTDTQYF